The rows below give T cell receptor beta chains drawn from one sample of a study of graft-versus-host responses after intestinal transplantation. These receptors have no identified antigens. Assay: immunoSEQ multiplex PCR; the TCRdb copy retains only in-frame clones and omits some. The sample yields about 81,000 clones, around 90% seen once. Sequenced material: unstimulated CD4+ T cells sorted from spleen or lymph node cells, taken before intestinal transplant. The receptors shown here come from a human donor who received an intestinal transplant. CDR3s include the opening cysteine and the closing phenylalanine or tryptophan. A D gene is named only where the DNA matches it firmly. A row's size may be missing; if present it is once, few, many or a size class.

CDR3,DNA,D,V,size,J
CASGEGGDYTF,TGTGCCAGCGGTGAGGGGGGGGACTACACCTTC,-,TRBV11-2,-,TRBJ1-2
CASSMMGTSVISYEQYF,TGTGCCAGTAGTATGATGGGGACTAGCGTTATCTCCTACGAGCAGTACTTC,TRBD2,TRBV19,-,TRBJ2-7
CASSLAISGRNYNEQFF,TGCGCCAGCAGCTTGGCGATTAGCGGGAGGAATTACAATGAGCAGTTCTTC,TRBD2,TRBV5-1,once,TRBJ2-1
CASRSSGTGGKKLFF,TGTGCCAGTAGATCTTCCGGGACAGGGGGCAAGAAACTGTTTTTT,TRBD1,TRBV19,-,TRBJ1-4
CASSLGVNQPQHF,TGTGCCAGCAGCTTGGGCGTCAATCAGCCCCAGCATTTT,-,TRBV11-2,-,TRBJ1-5
CASYNPGDSYEQYF,TGTGCCAGCTATAACCCAGGGGACTCCTACGAGCAGTACTTC,-,TRBV2,-,TRBJ2-7
CATSRDRTRNEQFF,TGTGCCACCAGCAGAGATCGGACAAGGAATGAGCAGTTCTTC,-,TRBV15,-,TRBJ2-1
CSVEGGNTEAFF,TGCAGCGTTGAAGGAGGGAACACTGAAGCTTTCTTT,-,TRBV29-1,-,TRBJ1-1
CAWRAAGSRTNEQFF,TGTGCCTGGAGAGCTGCGGGCTCCCGAACCAATGAGCAGTTCTTC,-,TRBV30,-,TRBJ2-1
CASSQASSAYTGELFF,TGTGCCAGCAGCCAAGCCTCTAGCGCATACACCGGGGAGCTGTTTTTT,-,TRBV4-2,-,TRBJ2-2
CASSEIRSRHTDTQYF,TGCGCCAGCAGTGAGATTCGCTCGCGACACACAGATACGCAGTATTTT,-,TRBV10-2,once,TRBJ2-3
CASSLGGPPYGYTF,TGTGCCAGCAGTTTGGGGGGGCCACCCTATGGCTACACCTTC,-,TRBV28,-,TRBJ1-2
CASSLGRGGLTDTQYF,TGTGCTAGCAGCTTAGGTAGGGGGGGCCTGACAGATACGCAGTATTTT,-,TRBV7-7,-,TRBJ2-3
CASSFRSVSEGAPYEQYF,TGCGCCAGCAGCTTTCGGTCCGTATCCGAAGGGGCCCCCTACGAGCAGTACTTC,-,TRBV5-1,-,TRBJ2-7
CASSTGGTGELFF,TGTGCCAGCAGTACAGGGGGCACCGGGGAGCTGTTTTTT,TRBD1,TRBV6-5,-,TRBJ2-2
CASSPRTGGQSPLHF,TGTGCCAGCAGCCCCCGAACAGGGGGACAGTCACCCCTCCACTTT,TRBD1,TRBV7-8,once,TRBJ1-6
CASSMAPGYEQYF,TGTGCCAGTAGTATGGCTCCGGGCTACGAGCAGTACTTC,-,TRBV19,-,TRBJ2-7
CASSESPGLAGRAYNEQFF,TGTGCCAGCAGTGAATCACCGGGACTAGCGGGAAGGGCCTACAATGAGCAGTTCTTC,TRBD2,TRBV6-1,once,TRBJ2-1
CAISVQGAGYEQYF,TGTGCCATCAGTGTACAGGGGGCCGGCTACGAGCAGTACTTC,TRBD1,TRBV10-3,once,TRBJ2-7
CASSLSHWASGYVRNEQFF,TGTGCCAGCAGCTTGTCTCATTGGGCTAGCGGGTATGTGCGGAATGAGCAGTTCTTC,TRBD2,TRBV5-4,-,TRBJ2-1
CASSLEGLAGWYEQYF,TGTGCCAGCAGCCTGGAAGGACTAGCGGGATGGTACGAGCAGTACTTC,TRBD2,TRBV7-2,-,TRBJ2-7
CASSPIVLQETQYF,TGCGCCAGCAGCCCCATAGTGCTACAAGAGACCCAGTACTTC,-,TRBV5-1,-,TRBJ2-5
CASSLRGSGANVLTF,TGTGCCAGCAGTTTACGCGGCTCTGGGGCCAACGTCCTGACTTTC,-,TRBV27,-,TRBJ2-6
CASSLFDRDYNEQFF,TGTGCCAGCAGCTTATTCGATCGGGACTACAATGAGCAGTTCTTC,-,TRBV5-4,-,TRBJ2-1
CASSRDRGPYNEQFF,TGTGCCAGCAGTAGAGACAGGGGGCCCTACAATGAGCAGTTCTTC,TRBD1,TRBV2,-,TRBJ2-1
CASSVPPGQGAEQYF,TGTGCCAGCAGTGTCCCGCCTGGACAGGGGGCTGAGCAGTACTTC,TRBD1,TRBV6-1,-,TRBJ2-7
CASSLGAFGGSTDTQYF,TGCGCCAGCAGCTTGGGGGCTTTCGGCGGGAGCACAGATACGCAGTATTTT,-,TRBV5-1,-,TRBJ2-3
CASSLQDYDNEQFF,TGTGCCAGCAGCTTGCAGGACTATGACAATGAGCAGTTCTTC,-,TRBV5-6,-,TRBJ2-1
CASSDRVWETQYF,TGTGCCAGCAGTGACAGGGTATGGGAGACCCAGTACTTC,TRBD1,TRBV28,-,TRBJ2-5
CASSSPPSGYTF,TGTGCCAGCAGTTCCCCCCCCAGTGGCTACACCTTC,-,TRBV28,-,TRBJ1-2
CASTSDRYEQYF,TGTGCCAGCACTTCGGACAGATACGAGCAGTACTTC,-,TRBV28,-,TRBJ2-7
CASSEGGARDEQYF,TGTGCCAGCAGTGAGGGGGGGGCTCGGGACGAGCAGTACTTC,-,TRBV25-1,-,TRBJ2-7
CASSPQGGIGNTIYF,TGTGCCAGCAGCCCACAGGGTGGAATCGGAAACACCATATATTTT,-,TRBV28,-,TRBJ1-3
CASSLAGQNYGYTF,TGTGCCAGCAGCTTAGCGGGACAGAACTATGGCTACACCTTC,TRBD1,TRBV7-2,-,TRBJ1-2
CATPTGPLGETQYF,TGTGCCACCCCGACAGGGCCCCTGGGGGAGACCCAGTACTTC,TRBD1,TRBV2,-,TRBJ2-5
CASSPAGGLEKLFF,TGTGCCAGCAGCCCGGCGGGGGGTCTGGAAAAACTGTTTTTT,-,TRBV28,once,TRBJ1-4
CASSFGEKLFF,TGTGCCAGCAGCTTCGGGGAAAAACTGTTTTTT,-,TRBV5-4,-,TRBJ1-4
CASSLGAGMYGYTF,TGCGCCAGCAGCTTGGGGGCAGGGATGTATGGCTACACCTTC,-,TRBV5-1,few,TRBJ1-2
CASSPMGQGGAEAFF,TGCGCCAGCAGCCCAATGGGACAGGGTGGAGCTGAAGCTTTCTTT,TRBD1,TRBV5-1,-,TRBJ1-1
CASSPSTVEKLFF,TGTGCTAGCAGCCCGAGCACAGTGGAAAAACTGTTTTTT,-,TRBV7-7,few,TRBJ1-4
CASSQSESLRQPYSNQPQHF,TGCGCCAGCAGTCAATCCGAGAGTCTGCGGCAGCCGTATAGCAATCAGCCCCAGCATTTT,-,TRBV23-1,-,TRBJ1-5
CASTAGTGGYEQYF,TGTGCCAGCACCGCCGGGACAGGGGGCTACGAGCAGTACTTC,TRBD1,TRBV2,-,TRBJ2-7
CASSVPGDNEQFF,TGTGCCAGCAGCGTGCCGGGGGACAATGAGCAGTTCTTC,-,TRBV5-4,-,TRBJ2-1
CASSRHSLTGELFF,TGTGCCAGCAGCCGCCACTCCCTCACCGGGGAGCTGTTTTTT,-,TRBV6-5,-,TRBJ2-2
CAIRTGANTEAFF,TGTGCCATCAGGACAGGGGCGAACACTGAAGCTTTCTTT,TRBD1,TRBV10-3,-,TRBJ1-1
CASRLGTGFLSTEAFF,TGTGCCAGCAGACTTGGGACAGGCTTTCTTAGTACTGAAGCTTTCTTT,TRBD1,TRBV7-8,-,TRBJ1-1
CSVGGPRTANTEAFF,TGCAGCGTTGGAGGGCCACGGACAGCGAACACTGAAGCTTTCTTT,-,TRBV29-1,-,TRBJ1-1
CAWSPQGSWTDTQYF,TGTGCCTGGAGTCCACAGGGATCGTGGACAGATACGCAGTATTTT,-,TRBV30,-,TRBJ2-3
CASRIVWSETQYF,TGTGCCAGCCGAATCGTATGGAGCGAGACCCAGTACTTC,-,TRBV18,-,TRBJ2-5
CAISEGRAGATDTQYF,TGTGCCATCAGTGAAGGCAGGGCTGGGGCCACAGATACGCAGTATTTT,-,TRBV10-3,-,TRBJ2-3
CASSFGGQGSMETQYF,TGCGCCAGCAGCTTCGGGGGTCAGGGCAGCATGGAGACCCAGTACTTC,-,TRBV4-1,-,TRBJ2-5
CASSIQGYGYTF,TGTGCCAGTAGTATACAGGGCTATGGCTACACCTTC,-,TRBV19,-,TRBJ1-2
CASSPKPGQGGYSNQPQHF,TGTGCCAGCAGTCCCAAGCCGGGACAGGGGGGGTATAGCAATCAGCCCCAGCATTTT,TRBD1,TRBV28,once,TRBJ1-5
CASSRPSGGWNSYNEQFF,TGTGCCAGCAGCAGACCTAGCGGGGGGTGGAACTCCTACAATGAGCAGTTCTTC,TRBD2,TRBV9,-,TRBJ2-1
CASSPGQANTIYF,TGTGCCAGCTCTCCCGGACAGGCAAACACCATATATTTT,TRBD1,TRBV18,-,TRBJ1-3
CASSDGVGSPYEQYF,TGTGCCAGCAGTGACGGAGTTGGATCGCCCTACGAGCAGTACTTC,-,TRBV25-1,-,TRBJ2-7
CASSLVTGNSPLHF,TGTGCCAGCAGCTTGGTGACAGGGAACTCACCCCTCCACTTT,TRBD1,TRBV7-2,-,TRBJ1-6
CAWIRRGTSGDSYEQYF,TGTGCCTGGATCCGCAGGGGTACTAGCGGGGATTCCTACGAGCAGTACTTC,TRBD2,TRBV30,-,TRBJ2-7
CASSVRRVRNEQYF,TGTGCCAGCAGTGTCCGACGGGTCCGCAACGAGCAGTACTTC,-,TRBV2,-,TRBJ2-7